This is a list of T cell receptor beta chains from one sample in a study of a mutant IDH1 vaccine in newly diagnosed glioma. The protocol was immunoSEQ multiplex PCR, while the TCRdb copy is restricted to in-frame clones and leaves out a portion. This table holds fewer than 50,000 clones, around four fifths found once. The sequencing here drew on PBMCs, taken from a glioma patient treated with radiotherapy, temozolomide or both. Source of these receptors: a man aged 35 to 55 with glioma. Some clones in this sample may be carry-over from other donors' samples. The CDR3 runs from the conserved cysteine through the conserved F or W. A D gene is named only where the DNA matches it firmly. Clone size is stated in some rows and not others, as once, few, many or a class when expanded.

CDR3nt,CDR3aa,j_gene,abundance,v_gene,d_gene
TGCGCCAGCCGGAGGTCAGACAACACCGGGGAGCTGTTTTTT,CASRRSDNTGELFF,TRBJ2-2,few,TRBV5-1,.
TGCGCCAGCAGCTTGGACACTGAAGCTTTCTTT,CASSLDTEAFF,TRBJ1-1,.,TRBV5-1,.
TGTGCCAGCAGCCCTCTAGTATGGGGTGAGATAGCCAAAAACATTCAGTACTTC,CASSPLVWGEIAKNIQYF,TRBJ2-4,.,TRBV7-2,.
TGTGCCCTAGGGCCGACTACGGGCTACGAGCAGTACTTC,CALGPTTGYEQYF,TRBJ2-7,.,TRBV30,.
TGTGCCATCGGAGAGGGGGGGCAATCCTACGAGCAGTACTTC,CAIGEGGQSYEQYF,TRBJ2-7,.,TRBV11-1,.
TGTGCCAGCAGCGTAGGAGGGGAGACCTCCTACGAGCAGTACTTC,CASSVGGETSYEQYF,TRBJ2-7,.,TRBV9,.
TGTGCCAGTAGTAATCCGGGACAGGGGAGCTACGAGCAGTACTTC,CASSNPGQGSYEQYF,TRBJ2-7,.,TRBV19,TRBD1
TGTGCCAGCAGGCAGACAGGGGGCACTGAAGCTTTCTTT,CASRQTGGTEAFF,TRBJ1-1,.,TRBV6-1,TRBD1
TGTGCCAGCAGTTACTCCCCCCGGGAGACCCAGTACTTC,CASSYSPRETQYF,TRBJ2-5,.,TRBV6-6,.
TGTGCCAGCAGTTACAAAGGGGGTGTCACTGAAGCTTTCTTT,CASSYKGGVTEAFF,TRBJ1-1,.,TRBV27,.
TGTGCCAGCAGTGATCGTAGTATTCGTTCGGCCTTATACGAGCAGTACTTC,CASSDRSIRSALYEQYF,TRBJ2-7,.,TRBV6-1,.
TGTGCCAGTAGTAGTCGACAGTTTTCCTACGAGCAGTACTTC,CASSSRQFSYEQYF,TRBJ2-7,.,TRBV19,.
TGTGCCAGCAGCTTAGAGTCTGGGGATGAGCAGTTCTTC,CASSLESGDEQFF,TRBJ2-1,.,TRBV7-9,.
TGTGCCAGCAGCTTAGGGACGCTCAGCTCCTATAATTCACCCCTCCACTTT,CASSLGTLSSYNSPLHF,TRBJ1-6,once,TRBV7-2,.
TGCGCCAGCAGCCTGCCGGTTGGACAGGATACTACTGAAGCTTTCTTT,CASSLPVGQDTTEAFF,TRBJ1-1,few,TRBV5-1,TRBD1
TGTGCCAGCAGCTGGACCGGGACAGGGGCCTACGAGCAGTACTTC,CASSWTGTGAYEQYF,TRBJ2-7,once,TRBV5-8,TRBD1
TGTGCCAGCTCGACGGGACAGGGGGGTGAAAAACTGTTTTTT,CASSTGQGGEKLFF,TRBJ1-4,.,TRBV18,TRBD1
TGTGCCAGCAGCTTAAGACAGGCGCTCCACTCTGGGGCCAACGTCCTGACTTTC,CASSLRQALHSGANVLTF,TRBJ2-6,.,TRBV7-9,.
TGCAGTGCTTGGGGGGTGGAGACCCAGTACTTC,CSAWGVETQYF,TRBJ2-5,.,TRBV20-1,.
TGTGCCAGCAGTGAGGGACGGGGGGATCAGCCCCAGCATTTT,CASSEGRGDQPQHF,TRBJ1-5,.,TRBV2,.
TGTGCCATCAGTGAACTCGAGGGCGGGGGCACAGATACGCAGTATTTT,CAISELEGGGTDTQYF,TRBJ2-3,.,TRBV10-3,.
TGTGCCAGTAGTATAGATGGGTCCAGCGGCGGCTACACCTTC,CASSIDGSSGGYTF,TRBJ1-2,medium-sized,TRBV19,.
TGTGCCAGCAGTGCCCCAAATCAGCCCCAGCATTTT,CASSAPNQPQHF,TRBJ1-5,.,TRBV6-1,.
TGTGCCAGCAGCTCTCCCGCGGGGAGCTCCTACAATGAGCAGTTCTTC,CASSSPAGSSYNEQFF,TRBJ2-1,.,TRBV7-9,.
TGCGCCAGCAGCTTGGAATCGACGGAGCTTTATGGCTACACCTTC,CASSLESTELYGYTF,TRBJ1-2,.,TRBV5-1,.
TGTGCCAGCAGCTCCACAGCTTATATCTTCTCTGGGGCCAACGTCCTGACTTTC,CASSSTAYIFSGANVLTF,TRBJ2-6,.,TRBV7-6,.
TGTGCCAGCAGTTACTATAGCAATCAGCCCCAGCATTTT,CASSYYSNQPQHF,TRBJ1-5,.,TRBV6-6,.
TGTGCCAGCAGCCTCCGAATCTCTAGCACAGATACGCAGTATTTT,CASSLRISSTDTQYF,TRBJ2-3,.,TRBV7-9,.
TGTGCCAGCAGCTTAGCCTCGACAGGGGGGAACTCCTACGAGCAGTACTTC,CASSLASTGGNSYEQYF,TRBJ2-7,.,TRBV7-2,TRBD1
TGTGCCAGCAGCCTCGGGGACAATTATAATTCACCCCTCCACTTT,CASSLGDNYNSPLHF,TRBJ1-6,few,TRBV7-8,.
TGTGCCAGCAGCTCCACAGGCAGGGGGTACACTGAAGCTTTCTTT,CASSSTGRGYTEAFF,TRBJ1-1,once,TRBV5-4,TRBD1
TGCGCCAGCAGCACTAGACAGGGGCCCAATCAGCCCCAGCATTTT,CASSTRQGPNQPQHF,TRBJ1-5,.,TRBV4-1,TRBD1
TGCGCCAGCAGCCAAGCTTTTATGAACACTGAAGCTTTCTTT,CASSQAFMNTEAFF,TRBJ1-1,.,TRBV4-3,.
TGTGCCAGCAGCTACCAGGGGGTTGGTTCTGAAGCTTTCTTT,CASSYQGVGSEAFF,TRBJ1-1,.,TRBV7-9,TRBD1
TGTGCCAGTAGTATAACCCGAGGAGAGACCCAGTACTTC,CASSITRGETQYF,TRBJ2-5,.,TRBV19,.
TGTGCCAGCAGCCCCTTGTATAGCAATCAGCCCCAGCATTTT,CASSPLYSNQPQHF,TRBJ1-5,once,TRBV5-5,.
TGTGCCAGTAGTATCGGACCCGGAAACTACAATGAGCAGTTCTTC,CASSIGPGNYNEQFF,TRBJ2-1,.,TRBV19,.
TGCGCCAGCAGTGAGGGGGTGGGCGAGCAGTACTTC,CASSEGVGEQYF,TRBJ2-7,.,TRBV10-1,.
TGCGCCAGCAGCTTGACAGGGGGCTACGAGCAGTACTTC,CASSLTGGYEQYF,TRBJ2-7,.,TRBV5-1,TRBD1
TGTGCCAGCGCCAGGGTTCTGGACAATCAGCCCCAGCATTTT,CASARVLDNQPQHF,TRBJ1-5,.,TRBV6-5,.
TGTGCCAGCAGCCTTAACCTCATATCCAACCAGAATTCACCCCTCCACTTT,CASSLNLISNQNSPLHF,TRBJ1-6,.,TRBV5-4,.
TGTGCCAGCAGCTTAGATTGGGGGGGAGATACGCAGTATTTT,CASSLDWGGDTQYF,TRBJ2-3,.,TRBV11-2,TRBD2
TGTGCTAGTGGTTCGTACACAGGCACCTCCTATGGCTACACCTTC,CASGSYTGTSYGYTF,TRBJ1-2,.,TRBV12-5,.
TGTGCCAGCAGTGAGTGGGGTCCAGGGAATTCACCCCTCCACTTT,CASSEWGPGNSPLHF,TRBJ1-6,.,TRBV2,.
TGCGCCAGCAGCTTGGGGGGACAGGGCCGGGAGCCCCAGCATTTT,CASSLGGQGREPQHF,TRBJ1-5,.,TRBV5-1,TRBD1